The clone carrying this T cell receptor beta chain occurred once. This may come from a read error, since a much larger clone is one base off. This sample stems from a study of shared clonotypes between healthy human individuals. Nashville, Tennessee was home to all donors, who were Caucasian adults. Germline V CDR1 and CDR2: SGHAT, FQNNGV. This CDR3 spans 14 amino acids. V lost 6 bases and J lost 2; bases outside the gene matches: 5. Using immunoSEQ multiplex PCR, the repertoire was profiled, and TCRdb retains in-frame clones only, with some absent. The data hold 450,000 to 650,000 clones, with roughly four fifths observed a single time.

The TCR comes from a middle-aged woman in good health. Some clones in this sample may be carry-over from other donors' samples. The V and J genes are TRBV11-2 and TRBJ2-7; 9 nucleotides agree with TRBD1. Sequencing was performed on PBMCs. CDR3 in DNA: TGTGCCAGCAGTCCCGGGACAGGGCCCTACGAGCAGTACTTC. It encodes CASSPGTGPYEQYF.